This TCR beta chain is from a study of spatial heterogeneity in lung cancer. Findings of the study overall: Quantities of ubiquitous and regional expanded TCRs paralleled ubiquitous and regional nonsynonymous mutations, respectively. Tumor mutation counts were tracked by expanded intratumoral alpha and beta TCR counts.

Single TCR cDNA molecules each had their own unique molecular identifier. In TCRdb, the 5' RACE reads were re-called with MiXCR into one record per CDR3 protein. The sample has approximately 7,600 distinct CDR3 sequences; more than 13% are singletons. As for time point: sample taken at primary tumor resection. The donors, roughly 70 patients with untreated early-stage non-small cell lung cancer, provided the samples. The CDR3 is made up of 15 amino acids. From germline, CDR1 is SEHNR and CDR2 FQNEAQ (reference sequence). Losses at the gene ends were 5 bases for V and 4 bases for J; bases not matched to a gene: 8. This clonotype came up many times. Antigen unknown. Since it is a stray read in a library aimed at alpha chains, this beta chain has a size that is not meaningful.

This chain joins TRBV7-9 and TRBJ2-1; TRBD2 agrees at 7 bases. The sequenced sample was lung tumor tissue, obtained at surgery. The TCR was taken from a female donor with early-stage non-small cell lung cancer. The CDR3 is CASSKTSPNYNEQFF. DNA of the CDR3: TGTGCCAGCAGCAAGACTAGCCCTAATTACAATGAGCAGTTCTTC. The entire variable domain, with the rest obtained from reference TRBV7-9 and TRBJ2-1, is as follows: DTGVSQNPRHKITKRGQNVTFRCDPISEHNRLYWYRQTLGQGPEFLTYFQNEAQLEKSRLLSDRFSAERPKGSFSTLEIQRTEQGDSAMYLCASSKTSPNYNEQFFGPGTRLTVL.